This T cell receptor beta chain was captured in a study of cytomegalovirus exposure and HLA in healthy donors. Though probably carrying unrecorded immune exposures, donors were nominally healthy at sampling. The CDR3 has 14 amino acids. V dropped 2 bases and J dropped 2 bases, with 10 bases sitting between them. Germline CDR1 and CDR2: SGHDN and FVKESK. The PCR had 60 Vbeta and 13 Jbeta primers. Under the authors' procedure: As a later analysis found, there were 82 million or so unique TCR beta chains, of which some 10 million were shared. Produced via immunoSEQ multiplex PCR; TCRdb's table is partial and in-frame only. The DNA gave D and trimming, while V, J and clone size come from that table. This sample has about 130,000 clones, with about two thirds found just once.

The V and J genes are TRBV14 and TRBJ2-7; D perhaps matches TRBD1 (5 bases). The receptor was isolated from a woman aged 55-70 years in good health and CMV-seropositive. Sequenced sample: PBMCs. CDR3 protein: CASSQQGRTYEQYF. DNA for the CDR3: TGTGCCAGCAGCCAACAGGGCAGAACCTACGAGCAGTACTTC.